A selection of T cell receptor beta chains follows, all from one sample in a study of blood T cell repertoires in COVID-19. Assay used: immunoSEQ multiplex PCR; TCRdb lists only in-frame clones, some missing. The sample includes roughly 150,000 clones, 80% to 85% of them seen just once. Sequenced material: peripheral blood. The receptors derive from a man in his 70s with active or convalescent COVID-19. CDR3s include the opening cysteine and the closing phenylalanine or tryptophan. D genes are given only for firm matches. Expanded clones are given a class, and other clones once, few, many or no size at all.

v_gene	j_gene	d_gene	abundance	CDR3nt	CDR3aa
TRBV7-2	TRBJ2-3	TRBD2	NA	TGTGCCAGCAGCTTAAGCGGGAGTTCCGCTGGGGATACGCAGTATTTT	CASSLSGSSAGDTQYF
TRBV7-9	TRBJ1-1	TRBD1	few	TGTGCCAGCAGCTTACCGACAGGGGTGGGCACTGAAGCTTTCTTT	CASSLPTGVGTEAFF
TRBV5-5	TRBJ2-5	NA	NA	TGTGCCAGCAGCTTGGCTCACAGGGTTGGGGAGACCCAGTACTTC	CASSLAHRVGETQYF
TRBV24-1	TRBJ2-2	NA	NA	TGTGCCACCAGTGATTCAGGGTCGCCGAGCACCGGGGAGCTGTTTTTT	CATSDSGSPSTGELFF
TRBV25-1	TRBJ1-2	TRBD1	once	TGTGCCAGCAGTTGGACAGGCGATGGCTACACCTTC	CASSWTGDGYTF
TRBV5-1	TRBJ2-5	NA	NA	TGCGCCAGCAGCTTGTCTGCACGAGAGGAGACCCAGTACTTC	CASSLSAREETQYF
TRBV7-3	TRBJ2-2	NA	few	TGTGCCAGCAGTCCCACCTTATCGGGAGACACCGGGGAGCTGTTTTTT	CASSPTLSGDTGELFF
TRBV4-3	TRBJ1-1	NA	once	TGCGCCAGCAGCCCCGCAGCGGGCAGTCTGAACACTGAAGCTTTCTTT	CASSPAAGSLNTEAFF
TRBV11-2	TRBJ2-1	NA	NA	TGTGCCAGCAGCTTAACGTCAGGGTCCTACAATGAGCAGTTCTTC	CASSLTSGSYNEQFF
TRBV7-3	TRBJ2-3	TRBD2	NA	TGTGCCAGCAGCTTGATGACACTAGCGGGGGACGCAGATACGCAGTATTTT	CASSLMTLAGDADTQYF
TRBV6-5	TRBJ1-5	TRBD1	NA	TGTGCCAGCAGCGACAGGGGTGGAAATCAGCCCCAGCATTTT	CASSDRGGNQPQHF
TRBV3-1/TRBV3-2	TRBJ1-2	TRBD1	NA	TGTGCCAGCAGCGCCCGAGGGGGCGCCGATGGCTACACCTTC	CASSARGGADGYTF
TRBV7-2	TRBJ1-5	TRBD1	NA	TGTGCCAGCAGTCCACAGGGGGCAAGTCAGCCCCAGCATTTT	CASSPQGASQPQHF
TRBV4-3	TRBJ2-5	NA	NA	TGCGCCAGCAGCCAAGATCCGCCAGGGGTTCTGAGAGAGACCCAGTACTTC	CASSQDPPGVLRETQYF
TRBV9	TRBJ1-1	TRBD1	once	TGTGCCAGCAGCGAGACAGGGATGAGGGACACTGAAGCTTTCTTT	CASSETGMRDTEAFF
TRBV19	TRBJ1-1	NA	NA	TGTGCCAGTAGTATGGTGGCAGCCAAGCGCACGAACACTGAAGCTTTCTTT	CASSMVAAKRTNTEAFF
TRBV3-1/TRBV3-2	TRBJ2-3	TRBD2	NA	TGTGCCAGCAGCCAAGACAGAAGCGGGGGGAGCACAGATACGCAGTATTTT	CASSQDRSGGSTDTQYF
TRBV7-3	TRBJ2-3	TRBD1	NA	TGTGCCAGCAGCGTGACAGGGGATACGCAGTATTTT	CASSVTGDTQYF
TRBV7-2	TRBJ2-3	TRBD2	once	TGTGCCACCTTAGCGGGGAACACAGATACGCAGTATTTT	CATLAGNTDTQYF
TRBV9	TRBJ2-1	NA	NA	TGTGCCAGCAGCGTAGCACTGAACTCCTACAATGAGCAGTTCTTC	CASSVALNSYNEQFF
TRBV19	TRBJ2-1	NA	NA	TGTGCCAGTAGTATAGAAGATCGCGTGCTGTTCTTC	CASSIEDRVLFF
TRBV9	TRBJ2-7	NA	NA	TGTGCCAGCAGCGTAACTACGGGTTACGAGCAGTACTTC	CASSVTTGYEQYF
TRBV25-1	TRBJ2-2	TRBD1	NA	TGTGCCAGCAGGGGGACAGGGGATGCCGGGGAGCTGTTTTTT	CASRGTGDAGELFF
TRBV7-9	TRBJ2-6	NA	few	TGTGCCAGCAGTCAACACGGGGCTGGGGCCAACGTCCTGACTTTC	CASSQHGAGANVLTF
TRBV7-3	TRBJ2-7	TRBD2	NA	TGTGCCAGCAGTCTCGGGACTAGCGGGAGCGGGTTGGGCGAGCAGTACTTC	CASSLGTSGSGLGEQYF
TRBV7-8	TRBJ2-7	NA	once	TGTGCCAGCAGCGAAAGGGGTAGGGGGTTCCTTTCCTACGAGCAGTACTTC	CASSERGRGFLSYEQYF
TRBV2	TRBJ2-5	NA	NA	TGTGCCAGCTTTGATGAGCTCCAGGGTGGAGAGACCCAGTACTTC	CASFDELQGGETQYF
TRBV19	TRBJ2-5	TRBD2	NA	TGTGCCACCAAGCGGGGGGCCTCGGTAGAAGAGACCCAGTACTTC	CATKRGASVEETQYF
TRBV14	TRBJ2-5	NA	once	TGTGCCAGCAGCCCCGACGGCGGAGAGACCCAGTACTTC	CASSPDGGETQYF
TRBV10-3	TRBJ2-1	TRBD2	NA	TGTGCCATCAGTGAGCCGGGACTACCATCCAATGAGCAGTTCTTC	CAISEPGLPSNEQFF
TRBV7-2	TRBJ1-3	TRBD1	few	TGTGCCAGCAGCTCGGACAGGTCCTCTGGAAACACCATATATTTT	CASSSDRSSGNTIYF
TRBV28	TRBJ1-4	NA	NA	TGTGCCAGCAGTTTGGCGGGGGGGACTAATGAAAAACTGTTTTTT	CASSLAGGTNEKLFF
TRBV7-9	TRBJ2-3	NA	NA	TGTGCCAGCAGCTTGGGGCAGGCAAGCACAGATACGCAGTATTTT	CASSLGQASTDTQYF
TRBV28	TRBJ1-6	TRBD1	NA	TGTGCCAGCAAGGCAGGGGGAAATTCACCCCTCCACTTT	CASKAGGNSPLHF
TRBV7-2	TRBJ1-2	NA	few	TGTGCCAGCAGCCCCCTGGGAGGAGGCGATGGCTACACCTTC	CASSPLGGGDGYTF
TRBV2	TRBJ1-2	NA	once	TGTGCCAGCAGTGGCAGGTTTAACTATGGCTACACCTTC	CASSGRFNYGYTF
TRBV3-1/TRBV3-2	TRBJ1-6	NA	once	TGTGCCAGCAGCCAAGGGCACCTGAATTCACCCCTCCACTTT	CASSQGHLNSPLHF
TRBV5-1	TRBJ2-7	NA	NA	TGCGCCAGCAGCTTGGTCCCGCTGGCCTCCTACGAGCAGTACTTC	CASSLVPLASYEQYF
TRBV28	TRBJ2-7	NA	NA	TGTGCCAGCAGTCCCCGGGTGGGGCTCGAGCAGTACTTC	CASSPRVGLEQYF
TRBV25-1	TRBJ2-1	TRBD2	few	TGTGCCAGCAGTGTAGCGGGTGGCAATGAGCAGTTCTTC	CASSVAGGNEQFF
TRBV19	TRBJ2-3	TRBD1	NA	TGTGCCAGTAGGACAGGGGGCGTTGGGTCAGATACGCAGTATTTT	CASRTGGVGSDTQYF
TRBV11-2	TRBJ2-3	TRBD2	once	TGTGCCAGCAGCTTCGGCAAGCGGGGGGGCACAGATACGCAGTATTTT	CASSFGKRGGTDTQYF
TRBV2	TRBJ2-3	TRBD2	NA	TGTGCCAGCGGGGGGACTAGCGGTGTCACAGATACGCAGTATTTT	CASGGTSGVTDTQYF
TRBV29-1	TRBJ1-2	TRBD1	NA	TGCAGCGTTTCAGTGACAGGGGTAGACTATGGCTACACCTTC	CSVSVTGVDYGYTF
TRBV7-2	TRBJ1-6	NA	NA	TGTGCCAGCAGCTTAAGGGGTTCCTATAATTCACCCCTCCACTTT	CASSLRGSYNSPLHF
TRBV2	TRBJ1-1	NA	NA	TGTGCCAGCAGTGATGACAGGCCACAAGCTTTCTTT	CASSDDRPQAFF
TRBV5-5	TRBJ1-3	NA	NA	TGTGCCAGCAGCTTGTTCAGCCTGGGAGGGGCCGGAAACACCATATATTTT	CASSLFSLGGAGNTIYF
TRBV4-1	TRBJ2-7	TRBD2	once	TGCGCCAGCAGCCAAGCCGCACTAGCGGGCTACGAGCAGTACTTC	CASSQAALAGYEQYF
TRBV10-3	TRBJ2-1	TRBD1	NA	TGTGCCATCAGTAAGGGACAGGGGACTTACAATGAGCAGTTCTTC	CAISKGQGTYNEQFF
TRBV4-3	TRBJ1-4	TRBD1	few	TGCGCCAGCAGCCAAAGGACAGGGGTTAAACTGTTTTTT	CASSQRTGVKLFF
TRBV19	TRBJ1-1	TRBD1	NA	TGTGCCAGTAGCCTCGGGGACAGGGGTCGAACAAGAAACACTGAAGCTTTCTTT	CASSLGDRGRTRNTEAFF
TRBV20-1	TRBJ1-5	NA	NA	TGCAGTGCTAGTCGGGGAACTAGCAATCAGCCCCAGCATTTT	CSASRGTSNQPQHF
TRBV7-2	TRBJ1-2	NA	NA	TGTGCCAGCAGCTTAGAGGGGGGATGGGAGGGAAAAGGGTATGGCTACACCTTC	CASSLEGGWEGKGYGYTF